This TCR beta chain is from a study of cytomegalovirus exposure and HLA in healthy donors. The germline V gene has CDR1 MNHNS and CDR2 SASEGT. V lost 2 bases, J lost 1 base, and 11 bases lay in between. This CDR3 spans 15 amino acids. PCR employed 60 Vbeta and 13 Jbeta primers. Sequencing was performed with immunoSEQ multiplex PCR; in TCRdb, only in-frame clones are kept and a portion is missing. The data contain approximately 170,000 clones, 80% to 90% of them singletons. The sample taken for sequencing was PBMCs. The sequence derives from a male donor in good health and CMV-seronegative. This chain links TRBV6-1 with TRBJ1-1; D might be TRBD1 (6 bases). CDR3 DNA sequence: TGTGCCAGCAGTGAACGAGGCAGGGGGAACACTGAAGCTTTCTTT. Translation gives CASSERGRGNTEAFF.